These T cell receptor beta chains were read from a single sample in a study of CD8+CD57+ T cells in acquired aplastic anemia. TCRdb redid the calling of the reads with MiXCR, one entry per CDR3 protein. The table shows under 500,000 distinct CDR3 sequences, with around 30% occurring only once. Sequencing was carried out using sorted CD4+, CD8+, or CD8+CD57+ T cells (not recorded which) from PBMCs. These receptors were taken from a human donor with aplastic anemia. CDR3s leave out the opening cysteine and the closing phenylalanine or tryptophan.

v_call: TRBV12-3/TRBV12-4; cdr3_aa: ASSPLWGGNQPQH
v_call: TRBV15; cdr3_aa: ATSTAGNTIY
v_call: TRBV29-1; cdr3_aa: SGTIQGGTGYT
v_call: TRBV25-1; cdr3_aa: ASSDSAVGGNSPLH
v_call: TRBV19; cdr3_aa: ASSITLALNGETQY
v_call: TRBV19; cdr3_aa: ASTGQGLYGYT
v_call: TRBV7-9; cdr3_aa: ASSLLGTGGYT
v_call: TRBV6-5; cdr3_aa: ASSYSARGPSYEQY
v_call: TRBV7-9; cdr3_aa: ASSQGLADTYEQY
v_call: TRBV6-1; cdr3_aa: ASSPTGTGDTYEQY
v_call: TRBV10-3; cdr3_aa: AISESDGGQPQY
v_call: TRBV6-6; cdr3_aa: ASTIDSYYTEAF
v_call: TRBV19; cdr3_aa: ASSPRGEYQPQH
v_call: TRBV19; cdr3_aa: ASSIRGQGNQPQH
v_call: TRBV11-3; cdr3_aa: ASSRVGAYEQY
v_call: TRBV24-1; cdr3_aa: ASRGMNTEAF
v_call: TRBV7-3; cdr3_aa: ASSLAAGLQETQY
v_call: TRBV15; cdr3_aa: ATSGLDRGRNSPLH
v_call: TRBV19; cdr3_aa: ASSYPAGQINSPLH
v_call: TRBV10-3; cdr3_aa: ASSTGGGTYT
v_call: TRBV2; cdr3_aa: ASTLMGVWGYT
v_call: TRBV6-1; cdr3_aa: ASRGPVGSPLH
v_call: TRBV29-1; cdr3_aa: SASGQGPYEQY
v_call: TRBV20-1; cdr3_aa: SARGADSTDTQY
v_call: TRBV6-4; cdr3_aa: ASSFRPRGETQY
v_call: TRBV9; cdr3_aa: ASSAGTGGFT
v_call: TRBV29-1; cdr3_aa: SSVRSRAVAALNEKLF
v_call: TRBV19; cdr3_aa: ASSPTGGEQY
v_call: TRBV15; cdr3_aa: ATSGRSGRLYEQY
v_call: TRBV29-1; cdr3_aa: SAGRRNTGELF